This T cell receptor beta chain comes out of a study of blood T cell repertoires in COVID-19. The CDR3 loop spans 11 amino acids. Trimming took 0 bases from V and 6 from J, leaving 5 bases between them. Germline values: CDR1 DFQATT, CDR2 SNEGSKA (reference sequence). This table comes from immunoSEQ multiplex PCR, and its TCRdb copy is limited to in-frame clones, with some not included. The table records 150,000 to 200,000 clones, 80% to 90% of them present only once. Sequencing was done on a sample of peripheral blood. The V gene is TRBV20-1, the J gene TRBJ1-1; D ambiguous. The receptor was derived from a woman in her thirties or forties with COVID-19, enrolled during active disease. CDR3 residues: CSARDWPEAFF. The CDR3 nucleotides are TGCAGTGCTAGAGATTGGCCTGAAGCTTTCTTT.